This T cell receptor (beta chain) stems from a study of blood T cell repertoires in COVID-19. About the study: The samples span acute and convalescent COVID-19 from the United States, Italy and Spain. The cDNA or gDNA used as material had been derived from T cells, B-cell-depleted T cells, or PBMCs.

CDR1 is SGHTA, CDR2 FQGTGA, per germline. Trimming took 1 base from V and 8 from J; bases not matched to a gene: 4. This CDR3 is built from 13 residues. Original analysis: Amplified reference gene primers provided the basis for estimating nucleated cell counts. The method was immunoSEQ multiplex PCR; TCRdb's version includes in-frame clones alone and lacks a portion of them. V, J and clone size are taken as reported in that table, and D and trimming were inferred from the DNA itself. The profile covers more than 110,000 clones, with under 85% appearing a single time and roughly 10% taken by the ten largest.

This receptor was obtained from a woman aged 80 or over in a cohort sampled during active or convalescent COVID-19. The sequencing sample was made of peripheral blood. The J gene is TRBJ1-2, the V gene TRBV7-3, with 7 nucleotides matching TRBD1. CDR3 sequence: CASSLKGAGGYTF. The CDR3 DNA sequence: TGTGCCAGCAGCTTAAAGGGGGCTGGGGGCTACACCTTC. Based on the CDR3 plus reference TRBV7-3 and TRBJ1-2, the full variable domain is GAGVSQTPSNKVTEKGKYVELRCDPISGHTALYWYRQSLGQGPEFLIYFQGTGAADDSGLPNDRFFAVRPEGSVSTLKIQRTERGDSAVYLCASSLKGAGGYTFGSGTRLTVV.